These T cell receptor beta chains were read from a single sample in a study of T cell responses to AZD1222 COVID-19 vaccine. TCRdb keeps only in-frame clones here, not all; method: immunoSEQ multiplex PCR. This sample yields some 170,000 clones, of which about 92% are seen a single time; about 3% belongs to the top ten. Specimen: peripheral blood, collected on day 0 of AZD1222 vaccination. Receptor source: an adult in good health. The conserved cysteine and the conserved F or W are not part of the CDR3 here.

j_call v_call cdr3_aa
TRBJ2-7 TRBV29-1 SVDDRREQY
TRBJ2-3 TRBV29-1 SVVAGSSYDTQY
TRBJ2-6 TRBV24-1 ATSDKRSSGANVLT
TRBJ1-2 TRBV4-1 ASSQDTRPYVYGYT
TRBJ1-1 TRBV5-1 ASSLVKQGRLNTEAF
TRBJ1-1 TRBV18 ASSQVTMNTEAF
TRBJ2-2 TRBV2 ASSGLAAGGTGELF
TRBJ2-3 TRBV15 ATSRVTSGRLADTQY
TRBJ2-1 TRBV19 ASSMLTGGNEQF
TRBJ2-2 TRBV30 AWSGVGDTGELF
TRBJ1-1 TRBV10-3 ATHGLTEAF
TRBJ1-6 TRBV5-1 ASSLTGLYDSPLH
TRBJ2-3 TRBV2 ASIDSGGGDTQY
TRBJ2-2 TRBV9 ASSPHLANTGELF
TRBJ1-1 TRBV7-9 ASSPPGVNTEAF
TRBJ2-6 TRBV3-1/TRBV3-2 ASSLSGSGANVLT
TRBJ1-4 TRBV19 ASSYLGLSGEKLF
TRBJ2-1 TRBV10-1 ASSESTSGPYNEQF
TRBJ1-6 TRBV6-5 ASSPDRGGSPLH
TRBJ2-1 TRBV11-2 ASSLGQGVNEQF
TRBJ1-1 TRBV15 ATSPGGSEAF
TRBJ1-6 TRBV6-5 ASSSRGPTEDPLH
TRBJ1-4 TRBV6-5 ASSFVRGANEKLF
TRBJ1-1 TRBV6-5 ASSYSARQNTEAF
TRBJ2-2 TRBV11-2 ASSPAPGGELF
TRBJ2-5 TRBV2 ASSESPGNQETQY
TRBJ2-5 TRBV5-6 ASSLTSGSRETQY
TRBJ1-3 TRBV18 ASSPLGNTIY
TRBJ1-2 TRBV6-1 ASSPNGGNGYT
TRBJ2-7 TRBV19 ASRGGTYEQY
TRBJ2-7 TRBV19 ASSWAPDSSYEQY
TRBJ2-1 TRBV12-5 ASAFGPSGSNEQF
TRBJ2-7 TRBV19 ASSIGQGASYEQY
TRBJ1-3 TRBV12-3/TRBV12-4 ASSLVGNTIY
TRBJ2-1 TRBV25-1 ASSDRQGLGNEQF
TRBJ1-1 TRBV18 ASSPGTANTEAF
TRBJ2-3 TRBV6-5 ASSYGTSYTDTQY
TRBJ2-3 TRBV19 ASSIIRVSSTDTQY
TRBJ2-3 TRBV5-1 ASSLGGSTDTQY
TRBJ2-3 TRBV5-5 ASSMGWLNTDTQY
TRBJ1-6 TRBV27 ASSLKASSYNSPLH
TRBJ2-7 TRBV5-5 ASSLPGQGDEQY
TRBJ2-1 TRBV7-9 ASSVTSGRNNEQF
TRBJ2-7 TRBV27 ASSLSRLAGTNEQY
TRBJ2-1 TRBV19 ASSLRGPTYNEQF
TRBJ1-2 TRBV9 ASSVSGGRGGYT
TRBJ1-3 TRBV18 ASSMGLGGNTIY
TRBJ1-1 TRBV6-5 ASMIGVDTEAF
TRBJ2-7 TRBV27 ASSWGRGRSSYEQY
TRBJ2-2 TRBV4-1 ASSQERLATNTGELF
TRBJ2-5 TRBV28 ASRGGLAAQETQY
TRBJ2-1 TRBV5-1 ASRGQTISYNEQF
TRBJ1-5 TRBV19 ASSIVNAQPQH